Listed here is a single T cell receptor beta chain. Germline and junction disagree at one end, which may indicate a read error. This sample was taken from a study of blood T cell repertoires in COVID-19. Study as a whole: COVID-19 samples collected from the United States, Italy and Spain covered acute and convalescent phases. T cells, B-cell-depleted T cells, or PBMCs provided the cDNA or gDNA that served as material.

Germline V gene lookup returns CDR1 MNHEY and CDR2 SVGAGI. The CDR3 is 12 amino acids. In the authors' methods: It was from reference gene primer amplification that nucleated cell counts were estimated. Clones were read by immunoSEQ multiplex PCR, and TCRdb kept only the in-frame ones, dropping some. Clone size and the V and J calls come from that table; the DNA yielded D and trimming. In the table there are some 110,000 clones, roughly 87% of which are singletons. Sequenced material: peripheral blood. This sequence was found in a man aged 45-65 years with acute or convalescent COVID-19. This chain links TRBV6-5 with TRBJ1-2; 9 bases match TRBD1. The CDR3 loop reads CASSYGDRVFSF. In DNA, the CDR3 is TGTGCCAGCAGTTACGGGGACAGGGTCTTTTCCTTC.